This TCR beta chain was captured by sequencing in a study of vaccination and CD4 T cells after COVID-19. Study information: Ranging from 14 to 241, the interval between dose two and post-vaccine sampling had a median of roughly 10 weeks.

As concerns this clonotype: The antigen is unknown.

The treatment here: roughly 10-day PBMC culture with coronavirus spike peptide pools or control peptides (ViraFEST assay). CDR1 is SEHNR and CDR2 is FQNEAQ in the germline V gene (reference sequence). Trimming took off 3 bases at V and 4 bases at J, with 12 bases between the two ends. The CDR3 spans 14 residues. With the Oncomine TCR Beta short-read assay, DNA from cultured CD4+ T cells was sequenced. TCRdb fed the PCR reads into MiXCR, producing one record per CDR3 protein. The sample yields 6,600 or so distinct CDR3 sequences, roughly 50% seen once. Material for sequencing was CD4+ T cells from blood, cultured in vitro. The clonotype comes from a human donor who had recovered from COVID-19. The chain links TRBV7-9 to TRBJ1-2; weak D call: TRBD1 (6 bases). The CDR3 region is CASSFSQGSYGYTF. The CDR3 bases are TGTGCCAGCAGCTTTTCACAGGGAAGCTATGGCTACACCTTC.